These 19 T cell receptor beta chains were all obtained from the same sample, sequenced in a study of T-cell memory formation after mild COVID-19. From the 5' RACE reads, TCRdb called clonotypes with MiXCR, one entry per CDR3 protein. The data show about 410,000 distinct CDR3 sequences, roughly a quarter seen once. Source material: PBMCs or a T cell subset sorted from them (not recorded which). All receptors come from an adult woman who had mild COVID-19 (a few samples of this study predate the infection). Cell type and time point are not known.

The rearrangement uses TRBV11-1 and TRBJ2-7, with a tentative D call TRBD2 (5 bases). CDR1 SGHAT and CDR2 FQDESV come from the germline V gene (reference sequence). This CDR3 has 14 residues. V lost 0 bases to trimming and J lost 3 bases, with 9 bases between them. The CDR3 protein is CASSLAAGGYEQYF. CDR3 DNA: TGTGCCAGCAGCTTAGCGGCAGGAGGCTACGAGCAGTACTTC.

The genes are TRBV20-1 and TRBJ2-5; D is perhaps TRBD2 (5 bases). The V and J ends lost 0 bases and 9 bases respectively, with 20 bases between them. The CDR3 loop spans 15 amino acids. Germline V gives CDR1 DFQATT, CDR2 SNEGSKA (reference sequence). CDR3 sequence reads: CSARDKTRVLRPQYF. CDR3 DNA sequence: TGCAGTGCTAGAGATAAGACGAGGGTATTGAGGCCCCAGTACTTC.

The CDR3: CASSLVGQGDGYTF. The CDR3 DNA reads as TGCGCCAGCAGCTTGGTCGGCCAGGGGGACGGCTACACCTTC. The J gene is TRBJ1-2, the V gene TRBV5-1, with 7 bases aligning to TRBD1. The germline gives CDR1 SGHRS, CDR2 YFSETQ. Trimming removed 0 bases from V and 8 bases from J; junction bases left unmatched: 7. The CDR3 sequence is 14 residues long.

The V and J genes are TRBV5-1 and TRBJ2-7; D uncertain. Trimming removed 0 bases at V and 0 bases at J, with 10 bases between. The CDR3 covers 15 residues. Germline CDR1 is SGHRS and CDR2 is YFSETQ. CDR3 sequence reads: CASSLGAASSYEQYF. Here the CDR3 DNA reads TGCGCCAGCAGCTTGGGGGCAGCCTCCTCCTACGAGCAGTACTTC.

This clonotype was picked up a small number of times. The V and J genes are TRBV30 and TRBJ2-1; tentatively, D is TRBD2 (6 bases). From germline, CDR1 is GTSNPN and CDR2 SVGIG (reference sequence). The CDR3 totals 12 residues. V was pared by 5 bases and J by 8 bases, with 13 bases between. For the CDR3, the DNA is TGTGCCTGGGGAATTTGGGGGGATGAGCAGTTCTTC. Its protein product is CAWGIWGDEQFF.

In nucleotides, the CDR3 is TGTGCCAGCTCACCACCGATTGGACAGGGGAGGTACGAGCAGTACTTC. This sequence encodes CASSPPIGQGRYEQYF. The chain couples TRBV18 to TRBJ2-7, with 9 bases aligning to TRBD1. The CDR3 is 16 residues long. Per the germline V gene, CDR1 is KGHSH and CDR2 is LQKENI. With V trimmed by 0 bases and J by 4 bases, 7 bases remained unmatched.

This clonotype was seen a handful of times. The chain links TRBV6-6 to TRBJ2-7; the D gene is possibly TRBD2 (6 bases). The CDR3 runs to 14 residues. Trimming cost V 4 bases and J 0 bases, with 10 bases left between them. In germline, CDR1 is MNHNY, CDR2 SVGAGI (reference sequence). The CDR3 bases are TGTGCCAGCAGTTTGACTAGTCGCTCCTACGAGCAGTACTTC. This translates into CASSLTSRSYEQYF.

In DNA, the CDR3 is TGTGCTAGTGGTTTGATACTTCACAAAAACACAGATACGCAGTATTTT. Translating it yields CASGLILHKNTDTQYF. J is TRBJ2-3 and V is TRBV12-5; D unclear. The V end was cut by 2 bases, the J end by 2 bases, with 14 bases between. CDR1 LGHNT and CDR2 FRNRAP come from the germline V gene. There are 16 residues in the CDR3.

This chain links TRBV18 with TRBJ2-2, with no clear D. Germline V gene data show CDR1 as KGHSH and CDR2 as LQKENI. Between the trimmed V and J ends, which lost 5 bases and 5 bases, there was a span of 6 bases. This CDR3 has 12 residues. In nucleotides, the CDR3 is TGTGCCAGCTCAGACCCAACCGGGGAGCTGTTTTTT. The encoded protein is CASSDPTGELFF.

The V call is TRBV4-3, the J call TRBJ2-3; 9 nucleotides align to TRBD2. This CDR3 region has 16 residues. Germline-derived CDR1 and CDR2 are LGHNA and YSLEER. V shed 0 bases, J shed 3 bases, and the junction held 4 bases outside the gene matches. DNA for the CDR3: TGCGCCAGCAGCCAAGATAGGGCGGGAGGGACAGATACGCAGTATTTT. This encodes CASSQDRAGGTDTQYF.

This clonotype was seen a few times. This sequence joins TRBV12-3 or TRBV12-4 and TRBJ1-1, with D unresolved. Between the trimmed V and J ends, which lost 2 bases and 6 bases, there was a span of 4 bases. The CDR3 consists of 11 residues. CDR3 sequence: CASSLSPEAFF. CDR3 DNA: TGTGCCAGCAGTTTATCACCTGAAGCTTTCTTT.

This chain joins TRBV7-6 and TRBJ2-7, with a weak D call TRBD2 (6 bases). V lost 5 bases and J 0 bases, leaving 17 bases between the germline ends. The CDR3 runs to 16 residues. Germline-derived CDR1 and CDR2 are SGHVS and FNYEAQ. The CDR3: CASSQPRDLNSYEQYF. The CDR3 region has the DNA TGTGCCAGCAGCCAACCCCGGGACTTGAACTCCTACGAGCAGTACTTC.

There are a few counts of this clonotype. At one boundary the junction diverges from the germline segment, which might be a read error. J is TRBJ2-1 and V is TRBV6-1; 13 bases line up with TRBD2. From germline, CDR1 is MNHNS and CDR2 SASEGT. The CDR3 runs 15 residues. The CDR3 nucleotides are TGTGCCAGCAGTCAAACTAGCGGGGGGGCCCATGAGCAGTCCTTC. Protein sequence: CASSQTSGGAHEQSF.

The chain couples TRBV28 to TRBJ2-1, with 10 bases lining up with TRBD1. The CDR3 spans 16 residues. CDR1 MDHEN and CDR2 SYDVKM come from the germline V gene. Losses at the gene ends were 7 bases for V and 7 bases for J; bases not matched to a gene: 13. This CDR3 is CASIPRLGQGGNEQFF. In nucleotides, the CDR3 is TGTGCCAGCATTCCCCGGCTTGGACAGGGGGGTAATGAGCAGTTCTTC.

This clonotype showed up just a few times. V and J are TRBV7-2 and TRBJ1-1; D uncertain. Trimming took off 5 bases at V and 1 base at J, with 14 bases between the two ends. The CDR3 extends over 15 amino acids. CDR1 is SGHTA and CDR2 is FQGNSA in the germline V gene. For the CDR3, the DNA is TGTGCCAGCAGCACACCCTCGGGGAAGAACACTGAAGCTTTCTTT. Residues: CASSTPSGKNTEAFF. Full variable domain (remainder filled in from reference TRBV7-2 and TRBJ1-1): GAGVSQSPSNKVTEKGKDVELRCDPISGHTALYWYRQSLGQGLEFLIYFQGNSAPDKSGLPSDRFSAERTGGSVSTLTIQRTQQEDSAVYLCASSTPSGKNTEAFFGQGTRLTVV.

This chain joins TRBV2 and TRBJ2-3, with 8 positions matching TRBD2. V was clipped by 3 bases and J by 0 bases; unmatched bases: 11. Per germline, CDR1 SNHLY and CDR2 FYNNEI. The CDR3 consists of 18 residues. Written as DNA, the CDR3 is TGTGCCAGCAGTGAGGAGTGGAGCGGGGGACCTAGCACAGATACGCAGTATTTT. Residues: CASSEEWSGGPSTDTQYF.

Written as DNA, the CDR3 is TGTGCCACCAGCAGTAGCGGGAGGCTTCAAGAGACCCAGTACTTC. Amino acid sequence: CATSSSGRLQETQYF. The chain joins TRBV15 to TRBJ2-5, with 10 bases lining up with TRBD2. V shed 3 bases, J shed 2 bases, and the junction held 3 bases outside the gene matches. CDR1 and CDR2 from the germline V gene are LNHNV and YYDKDF (reference sequence). The CDR3 consists of 15 residues.

The sample holds a few counts of this clonotype. The V and J genes are TRBV12-3 or TRBV12-4 and TRBJ2-3; D might be TRBD2 (5 bases). V lost 10 bases, J lost 4 bases, and 15 bases lay in between. The CDR3 runs to 13 residues. CDR3 coding DNA: TGTGCCATCGGCGGCGTGAGGGCAGATACGCAGTATTTT. It specifies CAIGGVRADTQYF.

V is TRBV20-1 and J is TRBJ2-3; D possibly corresponds to TRBD2 (6 bases). There are 16 residues in the CDR3. The V gene lost 4 bases and the J gene lost 2 bases, with 19 bases spanning the gap. Germline loops: CDR1 DFQATT, CDR2 SNEGSKA (reference sequence). The CDR3 is CSANAGGEPFTDTQYF. CDR3 in DNA: TGCAGTGCTAACGCGGGCGGGGAACCCTTCACAGATACGCAGTATTTT.